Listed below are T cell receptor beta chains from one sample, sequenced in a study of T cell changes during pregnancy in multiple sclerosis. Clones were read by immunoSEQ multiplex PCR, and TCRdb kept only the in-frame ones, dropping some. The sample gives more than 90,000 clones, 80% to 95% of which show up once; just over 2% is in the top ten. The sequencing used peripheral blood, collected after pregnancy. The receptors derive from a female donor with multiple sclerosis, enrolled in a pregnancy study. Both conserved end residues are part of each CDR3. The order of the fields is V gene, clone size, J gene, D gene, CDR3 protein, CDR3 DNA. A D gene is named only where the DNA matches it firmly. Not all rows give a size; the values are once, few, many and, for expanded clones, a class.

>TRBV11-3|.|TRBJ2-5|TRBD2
CASSLDLASGQETQYF
TGTGCCAGCAGCTTAGATCTGGCTAGCGGCCAAGAGACCCAGTACTTC
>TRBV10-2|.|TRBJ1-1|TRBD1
CASSATGGNTEAFF
TGCGCCAGCAGTGCCACAGGGGGTAACACTGAAGCTTTCTTT
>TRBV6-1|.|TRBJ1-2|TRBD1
CASSEGGYQGVANYGYTF
TGTGCCAGCAGCGAAGGAGGGTATCAGGGGGTGGCTAACTATGGCTACACCTTC
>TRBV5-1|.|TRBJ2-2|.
CASSLAGDRSTGELFF
TGCGCCAGCAGCTTGGCGGGGGACCGAAGTACCGGGGAGCTGTTTTTT
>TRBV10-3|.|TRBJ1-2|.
CAISEYGGSTNYGYTF
TGTGCCATCAGTGAGTACGGGGGATCTACTAACTATGGCTACACCTTC
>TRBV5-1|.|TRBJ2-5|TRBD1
CASSLGTGSTQETQYF
TGCGCCAGCAGCTTGGGGACAGGGAGCACCCAAGAGACCCAGTACTTC
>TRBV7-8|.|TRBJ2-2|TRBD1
CASSHRQGMASGELFF
TGTGCCAGCAGCCACCGACAGGGAATGGCGAGCGGGGAGCTGTTTTTT
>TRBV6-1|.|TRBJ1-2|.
CASSERAGAASYGYTF
TGTGCCAGCAGTGAACGGGCAGGGGCGGCGAGCTATGGCTACACCTTC
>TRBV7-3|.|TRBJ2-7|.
CASSSGQTYEQYF
TGTGCCAGCAGCTCGGGACAAACCTACGAGCAGTACTTC
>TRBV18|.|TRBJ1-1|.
CASSPRQESDQAFF
TGTGCCAGCTCACCTCGACAGGAGTCTGATCAAGCTTTCTTT
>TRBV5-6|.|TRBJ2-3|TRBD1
CASSSITTGGIGSDTQYF
TGTGCCAGCAGCTCCATAACGACAGGGGGAATTGGGTCAGATACGCAGTATTTT
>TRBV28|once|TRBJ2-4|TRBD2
CASSLRGGRALSQNIQYF
TGTGCCAGCAGTTTAAGGGGCGGGAGGGCTTTGTCCCAAAACATTCAGTACTTC
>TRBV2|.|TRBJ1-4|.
CASQGTANEKLFF
TGTGCCAGCCAGGGCACCGCTAATGAAAAACTGTTTTTT
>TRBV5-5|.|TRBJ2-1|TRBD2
CASSLGGEGNEQFF
TGTGCCAGCAGCTTAGGCGGGGAGGGGAATGAGCAGTTCTTC
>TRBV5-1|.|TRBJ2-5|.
CASSLGATGNQETQYF
TGCGCCAGCAGCTTGGGGGCGACAGGTAACCAAGAGACCCAGTACTTC